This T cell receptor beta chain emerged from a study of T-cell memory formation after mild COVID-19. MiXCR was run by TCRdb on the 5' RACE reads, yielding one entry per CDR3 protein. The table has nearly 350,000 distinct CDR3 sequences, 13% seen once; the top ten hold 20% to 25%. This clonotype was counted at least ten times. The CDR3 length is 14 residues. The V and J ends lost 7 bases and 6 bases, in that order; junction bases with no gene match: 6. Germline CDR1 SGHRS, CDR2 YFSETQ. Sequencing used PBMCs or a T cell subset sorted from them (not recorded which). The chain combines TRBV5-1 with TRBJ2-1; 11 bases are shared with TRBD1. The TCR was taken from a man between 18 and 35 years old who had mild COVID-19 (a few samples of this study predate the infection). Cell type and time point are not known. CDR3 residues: CASGTGTGGNEQFF. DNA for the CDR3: TGCGCCAGCGGAACCGGGACAGGGGGCAATGAGCAGTTCTTC. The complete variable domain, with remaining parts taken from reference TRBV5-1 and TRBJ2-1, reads KAGVTQTPRYLIKTRGQQVTLSCSPISGHRSVSWYQQTPGQGLQFLFEYFSETQRNKGNFPGRFSGRQFSNSRSEMNVSTLELGDSALYLCASGTGTGGNEQFFGPGTRLTVL.